This TCR beta chain was profiled in a study of cytomegalovirus exposure and HLA in healthy donors. V gave up 3 bases and J gave up 8 bases; unmatched junction bases: 6. Germline CDR1 SEHNR, CDR2 FQNEAQ (reference sequence). This CDR3 has 13 residues. With regard to this clone: The antigen remains undetermined.

Points from the study as a whole: Indistinguishable V segments such as TRBV6-2 and TRBV6-3 were excluded. As a later analysis showed, several of the most significant clusters appeared to be linked to common viral pathogens.

With 60 Vbeta and 13 Jbeta primers, the PCR was carried out. Using immunoSEQ multiplex PCR, the repertoire was profiled, and TCRdb retains in-frame clones only, with some absent. The sample lists about 100,000 clones; roughly three quarters were seen once. Healthy bone marrow donors made up the donor group. The receptor comes from a woman between 45 and 60 years old in good health and CMV-seropositive. Sequencing input: PBMCs. The chain joins TRBV7-9 to TRBJ1-2, with 7 bases matching TRBD1. The CDR3 protein is CASSFRQGVGYTF. The CDR3 DNA is TGTGCCAGCAGCTTCCGACAGGGAGTCGGCTACACCTTC.